This record covers a single T cell receptor (beta chain). The target of this receptor is not known. One base away there is no much larger clone; base qualities are not given. The cysteine opens and the phenylalanine closes a CDR3 of 16 amino acids. Only the CDR3 DNA is retained, 48 bases long and in frame from the first base. V lost 5 bases and J lost 6 bases, and the count of bases not matched to a germline gene is 8. According to the germline V gene, CDR1 reads SGHAT and CDR2 reads FQNNGV. Blood samples were collected up to 4 times in the first month after transplant and then at least monthly when available. This sample was taken from a study of graft-versus-host responses after intestinal transplantation listed by TCRdb under 2021. Turning to the overall study: Multivisceral, liver-intestinal, or isolated intestinal transplants were received by the recipients. All recipients received anti-thymocyte globulin induction followed by maintenance tacrolimus and steroids for approximately 3 years. Graft-versus-host and host-versus-graft alloreactive T cell clones were tracked in the graft, circulation and bone marrow after intestinal transplantation using bulk TCR-beta CDR3 sequencing. Alloreactive clones were identified by sequencing pre-transplant mixed lymphocyte reaction products and comparing these products with unstimulated pre-transplant donor and recipient T cells. Of the 20 to 25 intestinal transplant recipients enrolled in the cohort, one of whom was a retransplant, a few patients without pretransplant specimens were excluded. A peak of at least 4% donor T cells among recipient peripheral blood mononuclear cells was the definition used for donor T cell macrochimerism. Samples from a few later patients were sequenced in-house on an Illumina MiSeq with MiXCR processing rather than by the commercial service.

The library was made by the immunoSEQ multiplex PCR assay. Adaptive Biotechnologies carried out high-throughput TCR-beta CDR3 sequencing of genomic DNA for most patients. Concerning the study's data processing: TCR sequencing data were retrieved from Adaptive's ImmunoSEQ software for 15 to 20 patients, whereas a few other patients were processed with MiXCR and VDJtools. CDR3 nucleotide sequences shared between donor and recipient were removed because the origin of such sequences could not be assigned. Alloreactive clones required at least 2-fold expansion over unstimulated cells and minimum CFSE-low frequency of 0.002% (template counts) or 0.001% (read counts). A clone was considered mappable if detected in the sequenced pre-transplant spleen, lymph node, or MLR CFSE-low populations of the donor or recipient. Cumulative frequency of alloreactive clones was calculated as a percentage of all sequences weighted by copy number. TCRdb limited this immuneACCESS table to in-frame rearrangements with V and J called. A share of clones is missing; checked studies link under half to unresolved V genes, and the rest is unexplained. The DNA was the basis for D and trimming; V, J and clone size are from that table. In all, the sample holds tens of thousands of clones, and roughly nine tenths of those were seen once. Less than 6.5% of the sample is in the top ten clones.

Study-wide conclusions, independent of this receptor: Conclusions were limited by the relatively low number and heterogeneity of intestinal transplant patients. Early after transplant, declines in HvG clones were associated with peak levels of circulating GvH clones. In patients with donor T cell macrochimerism, the allografts had high GvH to HvG T cell clonal ratios. GvH clones were detected in recipient bone marrow, and some of these GvH clones were observed earlier in ileal mucosa or blood, consistent with an intestinal mucosal origin.

The receptor was isolated from a human patient who received an intestinal transplant, so some T cells may come from the graft donor. Sequences were derived from PBMCs, sampled more than 62 days after intestinal transplantation. Recombination linked TRBV11-2 to TRBJ2-3; 13 of the junction bases match TRBD2. The encoded CDR3 is CASSQTSGGTPDTQYF. The DNA is as follows: TGTGCCAGCAGCCAGACTAGCGGGGGGACCCCGGATACGCAGTATTTT.